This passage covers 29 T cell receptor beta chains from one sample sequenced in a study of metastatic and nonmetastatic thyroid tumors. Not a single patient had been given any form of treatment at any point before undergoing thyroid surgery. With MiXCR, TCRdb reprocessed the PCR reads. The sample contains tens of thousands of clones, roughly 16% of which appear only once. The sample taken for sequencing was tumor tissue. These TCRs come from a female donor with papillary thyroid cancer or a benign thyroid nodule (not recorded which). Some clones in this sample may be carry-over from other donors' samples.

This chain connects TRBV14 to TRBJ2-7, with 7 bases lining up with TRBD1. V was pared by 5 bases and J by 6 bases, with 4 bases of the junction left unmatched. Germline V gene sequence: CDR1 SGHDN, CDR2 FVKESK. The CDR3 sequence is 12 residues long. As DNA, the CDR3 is TGTGCCAGCAGCAGGGACAGAGGCGAGCAGTACTTC. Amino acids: CASSRDRGEQYF.

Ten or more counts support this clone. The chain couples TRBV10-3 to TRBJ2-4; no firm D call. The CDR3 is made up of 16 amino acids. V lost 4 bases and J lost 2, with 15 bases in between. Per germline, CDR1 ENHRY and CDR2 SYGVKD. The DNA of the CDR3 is TGTGCCATCAGTGGAGGAAAGGGCCGTACCAAAAACATTCAGTACTTC. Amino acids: CAISGGKGRTKNIQYF.

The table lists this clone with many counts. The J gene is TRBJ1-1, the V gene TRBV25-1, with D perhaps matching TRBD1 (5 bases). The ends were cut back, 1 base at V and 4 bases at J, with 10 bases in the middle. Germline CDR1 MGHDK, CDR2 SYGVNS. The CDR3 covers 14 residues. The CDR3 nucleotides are TGTGCCAGCAGTGAATGGGGGGAGGGCACTGAAGCTTTCTTT. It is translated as CASSEWGEGTEAFF.

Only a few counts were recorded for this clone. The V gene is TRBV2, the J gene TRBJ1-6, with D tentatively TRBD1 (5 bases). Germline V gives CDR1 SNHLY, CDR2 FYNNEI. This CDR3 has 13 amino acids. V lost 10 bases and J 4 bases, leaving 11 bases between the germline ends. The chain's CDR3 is CATRQTYNSPLHF. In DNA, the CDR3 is TGTGCCACCCGACAGACTTATAATTCACCCCTCCACTTT. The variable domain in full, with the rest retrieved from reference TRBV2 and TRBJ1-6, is EPEVTQTPSHQVTQMGQEVILRCVPISNHLYFYWYRQILGQKVEFLVSFYNNEISEKSEIFDDQFSVERPDGSNFTLKIRSTKLEDSAMYFCATRQTYNSPLHFGNGTRLTVT.

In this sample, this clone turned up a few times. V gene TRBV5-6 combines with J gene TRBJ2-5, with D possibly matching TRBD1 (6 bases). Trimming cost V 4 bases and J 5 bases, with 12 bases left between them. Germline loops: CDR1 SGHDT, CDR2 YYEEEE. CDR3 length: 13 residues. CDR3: CASSRGRSETQYF. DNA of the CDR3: TGTGCCAGCAGCAGGGGGAGATCGGAGACCCAGTACTTC. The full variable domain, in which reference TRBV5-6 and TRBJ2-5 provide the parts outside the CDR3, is DAGVTQSPTHLIKTRGQQVTLRCSPKSGHDTVSWYQQALGQGPQFIFQYYEEEERQRGNFPDRFSGHQFPNYSSELNVNALLLGDSALYLCASSRGRSETQYFGPGTRLLVL.

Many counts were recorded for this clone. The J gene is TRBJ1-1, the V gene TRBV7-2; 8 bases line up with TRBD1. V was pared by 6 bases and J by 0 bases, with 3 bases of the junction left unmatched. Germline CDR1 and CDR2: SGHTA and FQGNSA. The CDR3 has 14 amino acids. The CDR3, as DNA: TGTGCCAGCAGACTGGACAGGGTGAACACTGAAGCTTTCTTT. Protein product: CASRLDRVNTEAFF.

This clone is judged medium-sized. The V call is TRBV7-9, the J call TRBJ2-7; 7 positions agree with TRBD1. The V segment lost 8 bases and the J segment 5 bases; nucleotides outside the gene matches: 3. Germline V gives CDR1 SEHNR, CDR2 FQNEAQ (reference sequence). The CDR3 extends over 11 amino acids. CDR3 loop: CASGQVDEQYF. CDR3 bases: TGTGCCAGCGGACAGGTTGACGAGCAGTACTTC.

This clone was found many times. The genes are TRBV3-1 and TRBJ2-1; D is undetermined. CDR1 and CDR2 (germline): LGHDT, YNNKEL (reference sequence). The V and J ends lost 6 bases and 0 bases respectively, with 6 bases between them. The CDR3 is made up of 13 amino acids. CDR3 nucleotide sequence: TGTGCCAGCAGAACAGCCTCCTACAATGAGCAGTTCTTC. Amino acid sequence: CASRTASYNEQFF.

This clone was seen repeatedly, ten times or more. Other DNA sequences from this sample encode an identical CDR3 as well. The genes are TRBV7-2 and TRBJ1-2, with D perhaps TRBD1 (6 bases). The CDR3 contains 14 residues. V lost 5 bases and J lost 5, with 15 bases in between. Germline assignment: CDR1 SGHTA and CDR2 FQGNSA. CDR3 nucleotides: TGTGCCAGCAGCCCTTTGTATCAGGGGTATGGCTACACCTTC. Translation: CASSPLYQGYGYTF.

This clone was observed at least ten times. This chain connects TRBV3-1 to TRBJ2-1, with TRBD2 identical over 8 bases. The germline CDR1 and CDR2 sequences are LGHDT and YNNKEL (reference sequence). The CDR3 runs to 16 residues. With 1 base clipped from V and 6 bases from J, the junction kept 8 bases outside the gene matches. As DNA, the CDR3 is TGTGCCAGCAGCCAAGGTCGGCAGGCGGGGGGCAATGAGCAGTTCTTC. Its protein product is CASSQGRQAGGNEQFF.

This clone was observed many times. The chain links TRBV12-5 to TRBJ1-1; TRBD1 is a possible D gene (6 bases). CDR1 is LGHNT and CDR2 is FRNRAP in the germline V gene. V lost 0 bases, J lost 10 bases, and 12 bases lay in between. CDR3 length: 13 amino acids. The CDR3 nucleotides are TGTGCTAGTGGTTTGGTTCCAGGGGAAGGAGCTTTCTTT. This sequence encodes CASGLVPGEGAFF.

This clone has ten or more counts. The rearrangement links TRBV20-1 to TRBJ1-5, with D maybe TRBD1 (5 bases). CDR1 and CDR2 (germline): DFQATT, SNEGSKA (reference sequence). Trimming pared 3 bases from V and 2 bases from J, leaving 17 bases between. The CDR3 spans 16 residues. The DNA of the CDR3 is TGCAGTGCTAGGAACGGGGGGGTAGCCGGCAATCAGCCCCAGCATTTT. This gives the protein CSARNGGVAGNQPQHF.

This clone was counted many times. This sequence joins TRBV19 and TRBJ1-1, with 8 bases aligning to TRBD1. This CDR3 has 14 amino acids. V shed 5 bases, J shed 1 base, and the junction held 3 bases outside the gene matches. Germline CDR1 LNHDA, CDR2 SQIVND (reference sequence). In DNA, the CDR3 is TGTGCCAGTAGTCATACAGGGGGGAACACTGAAGCTTTCTTT. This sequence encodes CASSHTGGNTEAFF.

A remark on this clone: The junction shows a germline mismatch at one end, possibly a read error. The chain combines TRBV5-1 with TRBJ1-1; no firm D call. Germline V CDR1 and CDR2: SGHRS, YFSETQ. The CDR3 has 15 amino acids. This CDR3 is CASSLIGRSNTKALF. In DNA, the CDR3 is TGCGCCAGCAGCTTGATCGGGAGGTCGAACACTAAAGCTTTATTT.

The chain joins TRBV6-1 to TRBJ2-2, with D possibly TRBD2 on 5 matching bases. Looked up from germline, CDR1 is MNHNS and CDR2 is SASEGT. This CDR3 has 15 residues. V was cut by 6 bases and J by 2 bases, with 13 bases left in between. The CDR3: CASRSGILNTGELFF. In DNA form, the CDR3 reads TGTGCCAGCAGGAGCGGTATCTTAAACACCGGGGAGCTGTTTTTT.

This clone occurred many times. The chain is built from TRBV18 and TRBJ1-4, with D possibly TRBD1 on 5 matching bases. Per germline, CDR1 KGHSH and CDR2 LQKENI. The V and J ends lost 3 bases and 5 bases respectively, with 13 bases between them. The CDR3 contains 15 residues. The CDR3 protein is CASSPELGGNEKLFF. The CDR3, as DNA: TGTGCCAGCTCACCCGAACTTGGGGGGAATGAAAAACTGTTTTTT. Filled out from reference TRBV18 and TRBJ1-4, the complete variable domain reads NAGVMQNPRHLVRRRGQEARLRCSPMKGHSHVYWYRQLPEEGLKFMVYLQKENIIDESGMPKERFSAEFPKEGPSILRIQQVVRGDSAAYFCASSPELGGNEKLFFGSGTQLSVL.

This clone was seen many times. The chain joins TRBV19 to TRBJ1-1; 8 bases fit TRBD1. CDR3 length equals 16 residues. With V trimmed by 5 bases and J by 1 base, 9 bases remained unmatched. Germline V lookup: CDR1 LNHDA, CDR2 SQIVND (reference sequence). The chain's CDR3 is CASSPSDRGWNTEAFF. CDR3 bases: TGTGCCAGTAGTCCTTCAGACAGGGGTTGGAACACTGAAGCTTTCTTT.

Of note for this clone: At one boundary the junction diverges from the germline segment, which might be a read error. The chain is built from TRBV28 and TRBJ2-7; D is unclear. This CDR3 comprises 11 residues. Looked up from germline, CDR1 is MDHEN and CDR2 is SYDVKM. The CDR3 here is CSSIYSYEQYF. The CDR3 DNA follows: TGTTCCAGCATTTACTCCTACGAGCAGTACTTC.

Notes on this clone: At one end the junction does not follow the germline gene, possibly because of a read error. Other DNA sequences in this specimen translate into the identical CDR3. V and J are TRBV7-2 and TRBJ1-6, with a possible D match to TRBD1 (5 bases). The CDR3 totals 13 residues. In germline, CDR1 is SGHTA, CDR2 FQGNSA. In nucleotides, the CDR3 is TGTGCCAGTAGCTCACGACAGTCTTTTCCCCTCCACTTT. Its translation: CASSSRQSFPLHF. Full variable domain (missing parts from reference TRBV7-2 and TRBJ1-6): GAGVSQSPSNKVTEKGKDVELRCDPISGHTALYWYRQSLGQGLEFLIYFQGNSAPDKSGLPSDRFSAERTGGSVSTLTIQRTQQEDSAVYLCASSSRQSFPLHFGNGTRLTVT.

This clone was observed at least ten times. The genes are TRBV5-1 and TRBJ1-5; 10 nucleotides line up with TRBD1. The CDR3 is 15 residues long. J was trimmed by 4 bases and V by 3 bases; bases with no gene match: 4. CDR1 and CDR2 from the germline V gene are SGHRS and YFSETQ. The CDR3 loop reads CASSWGTGENQPQHF. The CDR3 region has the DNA TGCGCCAGCAGCTGGGGGACAGGGGAGAATCAGCCCCAGCATTTT.

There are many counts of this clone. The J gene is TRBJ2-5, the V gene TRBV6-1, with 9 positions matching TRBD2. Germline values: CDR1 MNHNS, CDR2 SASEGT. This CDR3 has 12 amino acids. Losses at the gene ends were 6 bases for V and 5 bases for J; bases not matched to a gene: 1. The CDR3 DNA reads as TGTGCCAGCAGGGGACTAGCCGAGACCCAGTACTTC. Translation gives CASRGLAETQYF.

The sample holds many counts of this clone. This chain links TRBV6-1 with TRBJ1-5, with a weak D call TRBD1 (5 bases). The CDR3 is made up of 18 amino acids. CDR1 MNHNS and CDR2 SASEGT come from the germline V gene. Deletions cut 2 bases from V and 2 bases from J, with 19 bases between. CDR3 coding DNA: TGTGCCAGCAGTGAACTTCTAGGCAGGGTGAACGGCAATCAGCCCCAGCATTTT. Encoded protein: CASSELLGRVNGNQPQHF.

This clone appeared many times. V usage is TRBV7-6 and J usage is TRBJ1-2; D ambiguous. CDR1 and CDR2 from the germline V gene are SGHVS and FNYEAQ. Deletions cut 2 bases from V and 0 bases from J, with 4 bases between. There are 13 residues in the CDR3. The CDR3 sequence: CASSLYPNYGYTF. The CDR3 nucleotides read TGTGCCAGCAGCTTATATCCTAACTATGGCTACACCTTC.

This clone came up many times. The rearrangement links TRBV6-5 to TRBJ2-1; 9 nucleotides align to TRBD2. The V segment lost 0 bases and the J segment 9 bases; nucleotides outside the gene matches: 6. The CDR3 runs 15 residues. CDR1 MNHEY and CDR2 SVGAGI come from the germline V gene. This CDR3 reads CASSYSKGTSREQFF. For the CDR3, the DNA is TGTGCCAGCAGTTACTCGAAGGGGACTAGCCGTGAGCAGTTCTTC.

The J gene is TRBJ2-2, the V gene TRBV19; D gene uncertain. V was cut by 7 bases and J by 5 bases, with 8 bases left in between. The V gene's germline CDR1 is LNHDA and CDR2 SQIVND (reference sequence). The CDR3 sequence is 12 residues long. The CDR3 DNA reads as TGTGCCAGTATAGCCGTGACCGGGGAGCTGTTTTTT. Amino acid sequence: CASIAVTGELFF.

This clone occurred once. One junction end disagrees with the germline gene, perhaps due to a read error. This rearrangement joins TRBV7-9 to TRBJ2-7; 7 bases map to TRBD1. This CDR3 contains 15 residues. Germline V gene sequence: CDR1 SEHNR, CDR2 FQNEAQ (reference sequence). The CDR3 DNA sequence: TGTGCCAGCAGATTAGGCCGCAGGGGGATCAACGAGCAGTACTTC. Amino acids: CASRLGRRGINEQYF.

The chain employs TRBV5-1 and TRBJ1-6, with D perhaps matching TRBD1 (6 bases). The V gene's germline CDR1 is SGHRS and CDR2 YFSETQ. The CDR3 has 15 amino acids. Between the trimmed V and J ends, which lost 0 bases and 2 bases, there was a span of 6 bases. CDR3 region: CASSLGQAYNSPLHF. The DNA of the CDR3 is TGCGCCAGCAGCTTGGGACAGGCCTATAATTCACCCCTCCACTTT.

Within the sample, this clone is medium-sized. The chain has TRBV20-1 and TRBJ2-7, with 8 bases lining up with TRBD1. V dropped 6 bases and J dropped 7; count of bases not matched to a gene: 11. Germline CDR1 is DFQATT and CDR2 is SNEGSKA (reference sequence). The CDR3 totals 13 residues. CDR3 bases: TGCAGTGCCCGGACAGGGTTGTCAGGAGAGCAGTACTTC. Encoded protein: CSARTGLSGEQYF.

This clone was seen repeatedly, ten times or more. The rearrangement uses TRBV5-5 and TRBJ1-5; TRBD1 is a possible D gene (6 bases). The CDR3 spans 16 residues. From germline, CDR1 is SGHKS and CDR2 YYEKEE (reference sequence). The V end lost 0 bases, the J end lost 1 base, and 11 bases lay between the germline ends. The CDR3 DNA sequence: TGTGCCAGCAGCTTGGATCCGGGGGGCAGCAATCAGCCCCAGCATTTT. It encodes CASSLDPGGSNQPQHF.